A selection of T cell receptor beta chains follows, all from one sample in a study of Ad26.COV2.S vaccination and SARS-CoV-2 variants. Only in-frame clones appear in the TCRdb table, and some are missing; sequencing was by immunoSEQ multiplex PCR. The data contain hundreds of thousands of clones, 70% to 90% of them seen just once; the ten biggest clones take up about 10%. Material: peripheral blood, obtained in a trial of Ad26.COV2.S vaccine versus placebo. The receptors originated from a person between 18 and 59 years old who received the Ad26.COV2.S COVID-19 vaccine or a placebo. Each CDR3 is given without its conserved first and last residue. The D gene is left open where the match is weak.

j_call v_call cdr3_length d_call cdr3_aa
TRBJ2-7 TRBV28 13 . ASSLWGDSSYEQY
TRBJ1-1 TRBV28 13 . ASSDGQMRNTEAF
TRBJ1-2 TRBV25-1 15 . ASESTGTPRGNYGYT
TRBJ1-6 TRBV10-3 12 TRBD1 AISQDRDNSPLH
TRBJ1-6 TRBV7-2 13 . ASSLGRPIISPLH
TRBJ1-2 TRBV7-9 12 . ASSLYHAGEGYT
TRBJ2-6 TRBV24-1 13 . ATSDLSSGANVLT
TRBJ2-2 TRBV6-5 13 TRBD1 ASRPGQRNTGELF
TRBJ2-2 TRBV18 11 . ASSPMDSGELF
TRBJ2-3 TRBV10-1 11 . ASSGLVTDTQY
TRBJ1-5 TRBV24-1 13 . ATSDNSYSNQPQH
TRBJ2-2 TRBV19 14 . ASSIPGDTVTGELF
TRBJ1-5 TRBV6-5 11 . ASRWGGVQPQH
TRBJ2-3 TRBV25-1 10 . ASSGSSDTQY
TRBJ2-1 TRBV25-1 15 TRBD2 ASRGLAGESSYNEQF
TRBJ2-7 TRBV6-1 10 . ASSSVSYEQY
TRBJ2-1 TRBV19 13 . ASSKRGEKRNEQF
TRBJ1-1 TRBV7-9 13 . ASSSDTEANTEAF
TRBJ1-1 TRBV28 10 . ASSSVNTEAF
TRBJ1-2 TRBV24-1 11 . ATSEGGRYGYT
TRBJ2-7 TRBV18 17 TRBD1 ASSPPGQGIPWSTYEQY
TRBJ1-1 TRBV10-2 12 TRBD1 ASSDRTGNTEAF
TRBJ1-2 TRBV19 10 . ASSIARYGYT
TRBJ2-7 TRBV10-3 11 TRBD1 AIGGTGPYEQY
TRBJ2-7 TRBV5-8 12 TRBD1 ASSLRQGPYEQY
TRBJ1-1 TRBV12-3/TRBV12-4 10 . ASRSGRVEAF
TRBJ1-1 TRBV3-1/TRBV3-2 16 . ASSQGRGGSYRPYEAF
TRBJ2-2 TRBV24-1 11 . ATRGAETGELF
TRBJ1-1 TRBV7-9 12 TRBD1 ASSATGGNTEAF
TRBJ2-7 TRBV7-9 16 TRBD1 ASSLGLSAGTGAYEQY
TRBJ2-7 TRBV7-8 15 TRBD2 ASSLVARLAETYEQY